This TCR beta chain derives from a study of radiotherapy plus CTLA-4 blockade in lung cancer. Study outcomes and limitations: Reported findings show early blood T cell clone dynamics, with interferon-beta, best predicted response.

CDR1 and CDR2 from the germline V gene are MRHNA and SNTAGT. The CDR3 sequence is 15 residues long. The V and J ends lost 1 base and 4 bases respectively, with 13 bases between them. Assay used: immunoSEQ multiplex PCR; TCRdb lists only in-frame clones, some missing. The sample holds 45,000 or so clones, approximately 79% seen once. Regarding this clone: Its antigen is unknown.

Ipilimumab CTLA-4 blockade and focal radiation were given to patients with chemo-refractory metastatic non-small-cell lung cancer. Sequenced material: peripheral blood, taken from a patient treated with radiotherapy plus ipilimumab. The chain links TRBV6-4 to TRBJ1-2; no definite D call. The sequence was obtained from a human donor with non-small cell lung cancer who had stable disease on radiotherapy plus ipilimumab. CDR3 sequence (DNA): TGTGCCAGCAGTGACTTAATCCCGGTAGTCTATGGCTACACCTTC. Its translation is CASSDLIPVVYGYTF.